These T cell receptor beta chains were read from a single sample in a study of blood T cell repertoires in COVID-19. Sequencing was performed with immunoSEQ multiplex PCR; in TCRdb, only in-frame clones are kept and a portion is missing. The table lists a few hundred thousand clones, 85% to 90% of them singletons. Sequencing input: PBMCs or T cells enriched from blood (not recorded which). Receptors were obtained from a woman aged 45-59 years who had recovered from COVID-19. Both conserved end residues are part of each CDR3. The order of the fields is clone size, D gene, J gene, V gene, CDR3 protein, CDR3 DNA. A D gene is named only where the DNA matches it firmly. Clone size appears in some rows only: once, few, many, or a class for an expanded clone.

>-|-|TRBJ1-6|TRBV7-9
CASSLAGGRDNSPLHF
TGTGCCAGCAGCTTAGCAGGTGGCAGGGATAATTCACCCCTCCACTTT
>-|TRBD1|TRBJ1-2|TRBV5-1
CASSYGWTGGGYTF
TGCGCCAGCAGCTACGGCTGGACAGGTGGTGGCTACACCTTC
>-|TRBD1|TRBJ1-6|TRBV5-1
CASSLETPTGSLYSPLHF
TGCGCCAGCAGCTTGGAAACCCCGACAGGGAGCCTCTATTCACCCCTCCACTTT
>-|TRBD1|TRBJ1-2|TRBV4-1
CASSQDLGQGYGYTF
TGCGCCAGCAGCCAAGATCTAGGACAGGGCTATGGCTACACCTTC
>-|-|TRBJ1-1|TRBV7-9
CASSLAEGPTEAFF
TGTGCCAGCAGCTTAGCGGAGGGCCCCACTGAAGCTTTCTTT
>-|TRBD1|TRBJ1-2|TRBV14
CASSPRDSSGYTF
TGTGCCAGCAGCCCCCGGGACAGTAGTGGCTACACCTTC
>few|-|TRBJ1-1|TRBV20-1
CSASRGILSNTEAFF
TGCAGTGCTAGTCGAGGGATACTATCGAACACTGAAGCTTTCTTT
>-|TRBD1|TRBJ2-7|TRBV4-1
CASSQEGQGGIYEQYF
TGCGCCAGCAGCCAAGAAGGACAGGGGGGCATCTACGAGCAGTACTTC
>-|TRBD1|TRBJ2-7|TRBV5-1
CASSSPRDRPFSGQYF
TGCGCCAGCAGCTCTCCCCGGGACAGGCCGTTTTCAGGGCAGTACTTC
>-|TRBD1|TRBJ1-1|TRBV5-1
CASSPGQGLGTEAFF
TGCGCCAGCAGCCCTGGACAGGGCTTGGGGACTGAAGCTTTCTTT
>-|TRBD1|TRBJ1-1|TRBV5-1
CASSLALGQGGEAFF
TGCGCCAGCAGCTTGGCCCTGGGACAGGGCGGTGAAGCTTTCTTT
>few|-|TRBJ2-7|TRBV4-2
CASSQTGGQYEQYF
TGTGCCAGCAGCCAAACGGGGGGCCAATACGAGCAGTACTTC
>once|TRBD1|TRBJ2-7|TRBV5-1
CASSLLPSGQTFYEQYF
TGCGCCAGCAGCTTGCTCCCTTCGGGACAGACGTTCTACGAGCAGTACTTC
>-|TRBD1|TRBJ1-5|TRBV19
CASKDMTGYQPQHF
TGTGCCAGTAAAGACATGACAGGGTACCAGCCCCAGCATTTT
>once|TRBD1|TRBJ1-3|TRBV3-1/TRBV3-2
CASSVQGGAGNTIYF
TGTGCCAGCAGCGTCCAGGGGGGAGCTGGAAACACCATATATTTT
>-|TRBD1|TRBJ2-1|TRBV11-3
CASSPQGQAKQFF
TGTGCCAGCAGCCCTCAAGGACAGGCGAAGCAGTTCTTC
>-|TRBD1|TRBJ1-4|TRBV2
CASSPGGLANEKLFF
TGTGCCAGCAGTCCAGGGGGGTTGGCTAATGAAAAACTGTTTTTT
>few|TRBD1|TRBJ1-5|TRBV24-1
CATSPRTGGNQPQHF
TGTGCCACCAGTCCCCGGACAGGGGGAAATCAGCCCCAGCATTTT
>-|TRBD1|TRBJ2-1|TRBV7-2
CASSPPRRGPRAYNEQFF
TGTGCCAGCAGCCCCCCCCGAAGGGGGCCGCGAGCCTACAATGAGCAGTTCTTC
>-|TRBD1|TRBJ1-1|TRBV30
CAWRDHRGSSNTEAFF
TGTGCCTGGAGGGATCACAGGGGCTCCTCGAACACTGAAGCTTTCTTT
>few|-|TRBJ2-7|TRBV7-9
CASSPTETYEQYF
TGTGCCAGCAGTCCGACAGAGACCTACGAGCAGTACTTC
>-|-|TRBJ1-2|TRBV28
CASRFNREGYTF
TGTGCCAGCAGATTCAACAGGGAAGGCTACACCTTC
>-|TRBD1|TRBJ2-1|TRBV4-2
CASSQGERTGGYNEQFF
TGTGCCAGCAGCCAAGGGGAAAGGACAGGGGGGTACAATGAGCAGTTCTTC
>-|-|TRBJ2-7|TRBV6-6
CASSYSSRDEQYF
TGTGCCAGCAGTTACTCGTCCAGGGACGAGCAGTACTTC
>-|-|TRBJ1-2|TRBV5-1
CASTPLVGGTDGYTF
TGCGCCAGCACCCCCCTGGTGGGGGGGACGGATGGCTACACCTTC